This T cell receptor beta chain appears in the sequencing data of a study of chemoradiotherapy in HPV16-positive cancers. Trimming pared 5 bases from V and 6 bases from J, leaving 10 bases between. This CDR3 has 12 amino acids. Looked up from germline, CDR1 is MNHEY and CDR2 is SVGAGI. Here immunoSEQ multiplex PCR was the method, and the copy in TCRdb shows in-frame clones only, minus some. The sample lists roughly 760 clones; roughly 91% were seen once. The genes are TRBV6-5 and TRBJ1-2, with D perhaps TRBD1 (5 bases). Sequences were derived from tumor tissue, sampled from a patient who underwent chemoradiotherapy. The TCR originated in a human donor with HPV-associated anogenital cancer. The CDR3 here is CASSQGAHGYTF. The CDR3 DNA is TGTGCCAGCAGTCAAGGGGCACATGGCTACACCTTC.